This section outlines one TCR beta chain sequence together with its context. The sample originates from a study of blood T cells in healthy people across ages. Primers used in a second PCR of about 7 to 11 cycles were a sample-barcoded 5' primer and a J-beta primer mix. Each of the cDNA molecules was tagged by a template-switch adaptor with 12 random nucleotides. In TCRdb, the 5' RACE reads were re-called with MiXCR into one record per CDR3 protein. This sample yields over 750,000 distinct CDR3 sequences, of which approximately 25% are seen a single time; 9.4% belongs to the top ten. These data also featured in a second study, about T cells of mothers and their children.

The clonotype originates from a boy under 18 in good health. Sequenced sample: blood.

This CDR3 reads CASSRLMDSANEQFF. The DNA of the CDR3 is TGCGCCAGCAGCCGTCTCATGGACAGTGCGAATGAGCAGTTCTTC. The rearrangement links TRBV4-1 to TRBJ2-1, with a possible D match to TRBD1 (6 bases). Germline CDR1 is MGHRA and CDR2 is YSYEKL. Trimming shortened V by 4 bases and J by 7 bases, and 17 bases separated the two germline ends. This CDR3 contains 15 residues.